The rows below give T cell receptor beta chains drawn from one sample of a study of cytomegalovirus exposure and HLA in healthy donors. The assay was immunoSEQ multiplex PCR, and TCRdb's table has in-frame clones only and misses some. The sample yields 150,000 to 250,000 clones, roughly 85% seen once. Specimen: PBMCs. These receptors came from a woman in her twenties or thirties in good health and CMV-seropositive. Each CDR3 is given with its conserved first and last residue. A D gene is named only where the DNA matches it firmly. The size field is filled for only some rows; it gives once, few, many or a size class.

TRBD1 TRBJ1-1 TRBV10-3 . TGTGCCATCCAGGACAGGGGTTATGAAGCTTTCTTT CAIQDRGYEAFF
. TRBJ2-7 TRBV6-6 few TGTGCCAGCAGCCACCCCGGGGGCGAGCAGTACTTC CASSHPGGEQYF
. TRBJ1-6 TRBV27 . TGTGCCAGCAGTCCCGGGTTAACTAGTTCACCCCTCCACTTT CASSPGLTSSPLHF
. TRBJ1-1 TRBV5-1 . TGCGCCAGCACATCGGGAATGAACACTGAAGCTTTCTTT CASTSGMNTEAFF
. TRBJ1-6 TRBV4-1 . TGCGCCAGCAGCCAAGATGGTGAGGGATCACCCCTCCACTTT CASSQDGEGSPLHF
. TRBJ2-3 TRBV15 . TGTGCCACCCAAATCCAGCGGAGTTCAGATACGCAGTATTTT CATQIQRSSDTQYF
. TRBJ1-5 TRBV5-1 few TGCGCCAGCAGCCCGGAGGGAGGCTCCAATCAGCCCCAGCATTTT CASSPEGGSNQPQHF
. TRBJ1-2 TRBV29-1 . TGCAGCGCTTCGGTCCTTAACTATGGCTACACCTTC CSASVLNYGYTF
. TRBJ1-1 TRBV4-1 . TGCGCCGTGGGGGCAGTAAGGGGCACTGAAGCTTTCTTT CAVGAVRGTEAFF
. TRBJ1-2 TRBV4-3 once TGCGCCAGCAGCCAAGTGGGCACTTCCTTGTATGGCTACACCTTC CASSQVGTSLYGYTF
. TRBJ1-1 TRBV29-1 . TGCAGCGCACGGGACGGGGGGCCTGAAGCTTTCTTT CSARDGGPEAFF
TRBD2 TRBJ2-5 TRBV5-1 . TGCGCCAGCAGCCGAATCACTAGCGGGTACCAAGAGACCCAGTACTTC CASSRITSGYQETQYF
. TRBJ1-2 TRBV18 . TGTGCCAGCTCACCACCTGGCAGGTTGAACTATGGCTACACCTTC CASSPPGRLNYGYTF
TRBD2 TRBJ2-1 TRBV14 . TGTGCCAGCAGCCAAGATCTAGCGGCGGATGAGCAGTTCTTC CASSQDLAADEQFF
TRBD1 TRBJ2-7 TRBV7-9 . TGTGCCAGCAGCGTAGGAGGACAGGGCCCCTACGAGCAGTACTTC CASSVGGQGPYEQYF
TRBD1 TRBJ2-2 TRBV5-1 . TGCGCCAGCAGCTTTAGGGGGACAGGGGCGACCACCGGGGAGCTGTTTTTT CASSFRGTGATTGELFF
. TRBJ1-4 TRBV10-1 once TGCGCCAGCAGGGGGATCAACAGGGAAGAAAATGAAAAACTGTTTTTT CASRGINREENEKLFF
TRBD2 TRBJ2-3 TRBV4-2 once TGTGCCAGCAGCCAAGAACTCGGGGGGGTGAGCACAGATACGCAGTATTTT CASSQELGGVSTDTQYF
TRBD2 TRBJ2-2 TRBV2 . TGTGCCAGCAAACTAGCGGGGAACACCGGGGAGCTGTTTTTT CASKLAGNTGELFF
. TRBJ2-3 TRBV5-6 . TGTGCCAGCAGCCTAACCGGGGATACGCAGTATTTT CASSLTGDTQYF
. TRBJ2-3 TRBV9 . TGTGCCAGCAGCGTGTGGAGTTCTAGCACAGATACGCAGTATTTT CASSVWSSSTDTQYF
. TRBJ1-6 TRBV7-9 . TGTGCCAGCAGCTTAGGGTACGAGAATTCACCCCTCCACTTT CASSLGYENSPLHF
TRBD2 TRBJ2-4 TRBV15 . TGTGCCACCAGCAGAGGCCGAGCGGGGAGTTTAGCCAAAAACATTCAGTACTTC CATSRGRAGSLAKNIQYF
TRBD2 TRBJ2-1 TRBV10-3 . TGTGCCATCAGCCGGGACTATAAAAACAATGAGCAGTTCTTC CAISRDYKNNEQFF
. TRBJ1-2 TRBV5-6 . TGTGCCAGCAGCTTACAGGGCTATGGCTACACCTTC CASSLQGYGYTF
. TRBJ1-2 TRBV4-3 . TGCGCCAGCAGCACAGGATATGGCTACACCTTC CASSTGYGYTF
TRBD1 TRBJ2-5 TRBV2 . TGTGCCAGCAGTGAGGGGACAGGGGTGAGGGAGACCCAGTACTTC CASSEGTGVRETQYF
. TRBJ1-1 TRBV4-2 . TGTGCCAGCAGCCAAGGGGTCGGCAGGGGAATGGAAGCTTTCTTT CASSQGVGRGMEAFF
TRBD1 TRBJ2-7 TRBV14 . TGTGCCAGCAGCCCCGGACAGGTCTACGAGCAGTACTTC CASSPGQVYEQYF